The 14 T cell receptor beta chains reported below all come from one sample, sequenced in a study of blood T cell repertoires in COVID-19. Method: immunoSEQ multiplex PCR; TCRdb's copy keeps in-frame clones and lacks some. This repertoire shows about 210,000 clones, roughly nine tenths found once; its top ten account for roughly 8.1%. The material sequenced was PBMCs or T cells enriched from blood (not recorded which). Receptors were obtained from a woman in her late teens or twenties who had recovered from COVID-19.

The chain carries TRBV4-1 and TRBJ2-3; tentative D call: TRBD1 (6 bases). The germline V and J ends were trimmed by 5 bases and 1 base, with 16 bases remaining between them. The CDR3 runs 16 residues. From germline, CDR1 is MGHRA and CDR2 YSYEKL. The CDR3 loop reads CASSSYAPGGTDTQYF. The CDR3 DNA reads as TGCGCCAGCAGCTCCTATGCCCCAGGGGGCACAGATACGCAGTATTTT.

The gene calls are TRBV9 and TRBJ2-6; 11 positions match TRBD1. CDR1 SGDLS and CDR2 YYNGEE come from the germline V gene. The V segment lost 4 bases and the J segment 0 bases; nucleotides outside the gene matches: 6. This CDR3 is 18 amino acids long. The CDR3 DNA reads TGTGCCAGCAGCCCCCGGACAGGGGGCTACTCTGGGGCCAACGTCCTGACTTTC. It yields the protein CASSPRTGGYSGANVLTF. Complete variable domain (other parts from reference TRBV9 and TRBJ2-6): DSGVTQTPKHLITATGQRVTLRCSPRSGDLSVYWYQQSLDQGLQFLIQYYNGEERAKGNILERFSAQQFPDLHSELNLSSLELGDSALYFCASSPRTGGYSGANVLTFGAGSRLTVL.

J is TRBJ2-2 and V is TRBV2; 9 bases are shared with TRBD1. CDR3 size: 14 residues. The V gene end was trimmed by 9 bases and the J gene end by 1 base; junction bases not matched to a gene: 3. CDR1 is SNHLY, CDR2 FYNNEI, per germline. In DNA, the CDR3 is TGTGCCAGTCTGGGACAGGGGAACACCGGGGAGCTGTTTTTT. Protein: CASLGQGNTGELFF.

The chain has TRBV24-1 and TRBJ2-1; a possible D gene is TRBD2 (5 bases). CDR3 size: 14 residues. The germline CDR1 and CDR2 sequences are KGHDR and SFDVKD. The ends were cut back, 9 bases at V and 5 bases at J, with 16 bases in the middle. This CDR3 is CATGGSGRNNEQFF. CDR3 DNA sequence: TGTGCCACCGGAGGCTCGGGCAGAAACAATGAGCAGTTCTTC.

This clone was observed a single time. V is TRBV30 and J is TRBJ1-1, with TRBD1 as a possible D gene (5 bases). The V and J ends lost 1 base and 1 base respectively, with 10 bases between them. Germline CDR1 and CDR2: GTSNPN and SVGIG (reference sequence). The CDR3 is 14 residues long. The DNA of the CDR3 is TGTGCCTGGAGTGCGGGACTCTCGAACACTGAAGCTTTCTTT. Amino acids: CAWSAGLSNTEAFF.

The chain couples TRBV11-1 to TRBJ2-1; D gene uncertain. Germline V lookup: CDR1 SGHAT, CDR2 FQDESV (reference sequence). Trimming removed 4 bases from V and 5 bases from J, with 9 bases in between. The CDR3 has 13 residues. The CDR3 protein is CASSSGPNNEQFF. CDR3 nucleotides: TGTGCCAGCAGCTCAGGTCCCAACAATGAGCAGTTCTTC.

The chain employs TRBV7-2 and TRBJ2-1, with D unclear. The CDR3 is made up of 11 amino acids. V was pared by 5 bases and J by 7 bases, with 6 bases between. The germline gives CDR1 SGHTA, CDR2 FQGNSA. CDR3 protein: CASSRRNEQFF. CDR3 in DNA: TGTGCCAGCAGCCGTAGAAATGAGCAGTTCTTC.

The V call is TRBV2, the J call TRBJ2-1, with 8 bases identical to TRBD2. Germline CDR1 reads SNHLY; CDR2 reads FYNNEI. CDR3 length: 16 residues. Losses at the gene ends were 7 bases for V and 5 bases for J; bases not matched to a gene: 13. The DNA of the CDR3 is TGTGCCAGCACCGGAAGGGCGGGGGGCCTAAACAATGAGCAGTTCTTC. Translation: CASTGRAGGLNNEQFF.

The chain couples TRBV2 to TRBJ2-5; 7 bases agree with TRBD1. The CDR3 is 13 residues long. The germline gives CDR1 SNHLY, CDR2 FYNNEI. V trimming: 5 bases; J trimming: 3 bases; junction bases outside the gene matches: 3. CDR3 in amino acids: CASSKDREETQYF. CDR3 nucleotide sequence: TGTGCCAGCAGTAAAGACAGGGAAGAGACCCAGTACTTC.

The chain uses TRBV9 and TRBJ2-3; D is undetermined. CDR1 is SGDLS and CDR2 is YYNGEE in the germline V gene. The CDR3 is made up of 15 amino acids. V was cut by 0 bases and J by 4 bases, with 12 bases left in between. The CDR3 is CASSVESLPADTQYF. The DNA of the CDR3 is TGTGCCAGCAGCGTAGAATCGTTGCCGGCAGATACGCAGTATTTT.

This clone was seen only a few times. The genes are TRBV18 and TRBJ1-2; 8 bases agree with TRBD1. The V gene end was trimmed by 3 bases and the J gene end by 8 bases; junction bases not matched to a gene: 14. Germline assignment: CDR1 KGHSH and CDR2 LQKENI. This CDR3 is 16 amino acids long. CDR3 protein: CASSPVLRTGSYGYTF. The CDR3 DNA reads TGTGCCAGCTCACCGGTCCTTCGGACAGGGAGCTACGGCTACACCTTC.

The rearrangement joins TRBV7-3 to TRBJ2-2, with 14 bases fitting TRBD2. Germline V gene data show CDR1 as SGHTA and CDR2 as FQGTGA. This CDR3 contains 18 residues. The junction had 3 bases not matched to a gene; V was cut back by 3 bases and J by 0 bases. DNA of the CDR3: TGTGCCAGCAGCTTTTGGGGACTAGCGGGGGCGAACACCGGGGAGCTGTTTTTT. Its translation: CASSFWGLAGANTGELFF.

This chain links TRBV20-1 with TRBJ1-1; D remains unclear. Germline V lookup: CDR1 DFQATT, CDR2 SNEGSKA (reference sequence). V lost 7 bases to trimming and J lost 5 bases, with 11 bases between them. The CDR3 runs 11 residues. The CDR3 is CSGTGDTEAFF. The CDR3 DNA follows: TGCAGTGGTACGGGAGATACTGAAGCTTTCTTT.

The chain combines TRBV12-3 or TRBV12-4 with TRBJ1-2; D is undetermined. V was cut by 6 bases and J by 9 bases, with 5 bases left in between. The CDR3 is 9 amino acids. In DNA form, the CDR3 reads TGTGCCAGCAGCCAAAGCTACACCTTC. It encodes CASSQSYTF.